Sequencing of this TCR beta chain was carried out in a study of blood T cell repertoires in COVID-19. Authors' data handling: The authors estimated nucleated cell counts from reference gene primer amplification. The table came from immunoSEQ multiplex PCR; TCRdb's copy has only in-frame clones and leaves some out. V, J and clone size derive from that table, while D and trimming were established from the DNA sequence. The sample shows tens of thousands of clones, roughly 87% of them seen only once. Sequencing was done on a sample of peripheral blood. The TCR was taken from a woman older than 75 with acute or convalescent COVID-19.

CDR3 loop: CASSLGLDTDTQYF. CDR3 nucleotide sequence: TGCGCCAGCAGCTTGGGACTCGACACAGATACGCAGTATTTT. The chain employs TRBV5-1 and TRBJ2-3; no firm D call. The CDR3 contains 14 residues. Trimming took off 0 bases at V and 2 bases at J, with 7 bases between the two ends. CDR1 is SGHRS and CDR2 is YFSETQ in the germline V gene.